One and the same sample provided the 10 T cell receptor beta chains below, sequenced in a study of control samples from healthy donors and cancer patients. Libraries were prepared by immunoSEQ multiplex PCR; TCRdb keeps only in-frame clonotypes and omits some of them. The data hold approximately 110,000 clones, with around 82% observed a single time. Sequencing used blood. These receptors were collected from a woman in her fifties or sixties in good health.

The V call is TRBV27, the J call TRBJ2-7, with no clear D. V was shortened by 8 bases and J by 7 bases, with 9 bases between the two germline ends. Per the germline V gene, CDR1 is MNHEY and CDR2 is SMNVEV (reference sequence). This CDR3 contains 10 residues. CDR3 sequence (DNA): TGTGCCAGCGTCTGGAAGGAGCAGTACTTC. Amino acid sequence: CASVWKEQYF.

This chain uses TRBV18 with TRBJ2-7; the match to TRBD1 covers 11 bases. Germline CDR1 reads KGHSH; CDR2 reads LQKENI. The CDR3 has 15 residues. V lost 5 bases to trimming and J lost 3 bases; unmatched junction nucleotides: 6. This chain's CDR3 is CASSGAGTGGYEQYF. The CDR3 bases are TGTGCCAGCTCAGGCGCCGGGACAGGGGGCTACGAGCAGTACTTC.

V usage is TRBV20-1 and J usage is TRBJ1-2; no clear D. This CDR3 has 11 amino acids. Trimming removed 0 bases from V and 6 bases from J, with 5 bases in between. Per germline, CDR1 DFQATT and CDR2 SNEGSKA (reference sequence). In nucleotides, the CDR3 is TGCAGTGCTAGAGATGTGAATGGCTACACCTTC. This sequence encodes CSARDVNGYTF.

DNA of the CDR3: TGCAGTGCTAGTCAGCCGGGACAGGGTTTTATGAGCAATCAGCCCCAGCATTTT. This encodes CSASQPGQGFMSNQPQHF. The chain has TRBV20-1 and TRBJ1-5; 9 bases map to TRBD1. V was clipped by 3 bases and J by 1 base; unmatched bases: 13. The CDR3 is 18 residues long. Germline V lookup: CDR1 DFQATT, CDR2 SNEGSKA (reference sequence).

J is TRBJ1-3 and V is TRBV19; weak D call: TRBD1 (5 bases). Deletions cut 8 bases from V and 0 bases from J, with 17 bases between. CDR3 length: 16 residues. Per germline, CDR1 LNHDA and CDR2 SQIVND (reference sequence). CDR3 sequence reads: CASHVAGTNSGNTIYF. For the CDR3, the DNA is TGTGCCAGTCACGTGGCGGGGACCAACTCTGGAAACACCATATATTTT.

The chain couples TRBV7-2 to TRBJ1-1; TRBD1 is a possible D gene (5 bases). The CDR3 is 14 residues long. Per the germline V gene, CDR1 is SGHTA and CDR2 is FQGNSA. Between the trimmed V and J ends, which lost 5 bases and 2 bases, there was a span of 12 bases. CDR3 nucleotides: TGTGCCAGCAGCCTATTGAGGGGTAACACTGAAGCTTTCTTT. Its translation: CASSLLRGNTEAFF.

The rearrangement uses TRBV7-2 and TRBJ2-7; the match to TRBD1 covers 11 bases. Germline V CDR1 and CDR2: SGHTA, FQGNSA. V lost 1 base and J lost 4; bases outside the gene matches: 3. CDR3 length equals 15 residues. The CDR3 spells CASSLGDRGLYEQYF. Here the CDR3 DNA reads TGTGCCAGCAGCTTAGGGGACAGGGGGTTGTACGAGCAGTACTTC. Supplemented by reference TRBV7-2 and TRBJ2-7, the full variable domain reads GAGVSQSPSNKVTEKGKDVELRCDPISGHTALYWYRQSLGQGLEFLIYFQGNSAPDKSGLPSDRFSAERTGGSVSTLTIQRTQQEDSAVYLCASSLGDRGLYEQYFGPGTRLTVT.

V gene TRBV21-1 combines with J gene TRBJ2-5; TRBD1 is the table's D call and was not checked against the DNA. TRBV21-1 has pseudogene status. The CDR3 loop spans 15 amino acids. CDR3 amino acids: CASTRTERKEETQYF. The CDR3 DNA sequence: TGTGCCAGCACAAGGACAGAGCGAAAAGAAGAGACCCAGTACTTC.

Regarding this clone: Other DNA sequences in the same sample also yield this CDR3. V usage is TRBV7-6 and J usage is TRBJ2-2; either TRBD1 or TRBD2 may fit D (6 bases each). CDR3 length: 16 residues. Germline CDR1 and CDR2: SGHVS and FNYEAQ. V was cut by 5 bases and J by 8 bases, with 21 bases left in between. The CDR3 DNA sequence: TGTGCCAGCAGCCTCCCGAAGACCGGGGGCGGGGGGGAGCTGTTTTTT. This gives the protein CASSLPKTGGGGELFF.

This sequence joins TRBV11-3 and TRBJ2-4, with 8 bases lining up with TRBD1. CDR1 is SGHNT and CDR2 is YENEEA in the germline V gene. With 3 bases clipped from V and 5 bases from J, the junction kept 3 bases outside the gene matches. The CDR3 length is 14 residues. CDR3 DNA: TGTGCCAGCAGCTTTTCACAGGGGGAAAACATTCAGTACTTC. Amino acids: CASSFSQGENIQYF.